The 32 T cell receptor beta chains in this list originate from one sample, sequenced in a study of post-analysis software for immune sequencing data. Study conclusions and caveats: Patients showed TRBV5-6, TRBV5-1 and TRBV20-1 among five TRBV segments more frequent than in controls.

Included in the TCR beta cDNA libraries were unique molecular identifiers. TCRdb processed the PCR reads anew with MiXCR; each CDR3 protein has one entry. The profile shows 380,000 or so distinct CDR3 sequences, less than 35% of them singletons. No antigen has been assigned to these receptors. Sequencing was carried out using blood. The receptors derive from a girl aged 5-17 years with multiple sclerosis.

The rearrangement links TRBV3-1 to TRBJ2-1; D gene uncertain. CDR3 length: 14 amino acids. The germline V and J ends were trimmed by 0 bases and 4 bases, with 7 bases remaining between them. Germline values: CDR1 LGHDT, CDR2 YNNKEL (reference sequence). The CDR3 region is CASSQEAPYNEQFF. Here the CDR3 DNA reads TGTGCCAGCAGCCAAGAGGCACCTTACAATGAGCAGTTCTTC.

There are a few counts of this clonotype. This chain connects TRBV7-9 to TRBJ2-3; 12 positions agree with TRBD2. Germline loops: CDR1 SEHNR, CDR2 FQNEAQ (reference sequence). With V trimmed by 4 bases and J by 4 bases, 6 bases remained unmatched. The CDR3 extends over 16 amino acids. The CDR3 reads CASSSRLAGESDTQYF. DNA of the CDR3: TGTGCCAGCAGCTCTAGACTAGCGGGGGAGTCAGATACGCAGTATTTT.

The V and J genes are TRBV20-1 and TRBJ2-3, with D tentatively TRBD2 (6 bases). CDR3 length equals 14 residues. V was clipped by 6 bases and J by 0 bases, with 13 bases between them. Germline loops: CDR1 DFQATT, CDR2 SNEGSKA (reference sequence). For the CDR3, the DNA is TGCAGTGCCGCGGGACTTTCTAGCACAGATACGCAGTATTTT. Its protein is CSAAGLSSTDTQYF.

The chain couples TRBV12-3 or TRBV12-4 to TRBJ1-6; D call uncertain. Trimming left V 4 bases short and J 7 bases short, with 14 bases between. The CDR3 sequence is 15 residues long. The CDR3 sequence: CASSSASSPNSPLHF. CDR3 DNA sequence: TGTGCCAGCAGTTCCGCGAGCTCTCCGAATTCACCCCTCCACTTT.

This clonotype came up many times. J is TRBJ2-5 and V is TRBV2, with D possibly being TRBD2 (6 bases). The V gene lost 6 bases and the J gene lost 4 bases, with 6 bases spanning the gap. Germline CDR1 reads SNHLY; CDR2 reads FYNNEI. The CDR3 has 11 amino acids. CDR3 residues: CASSGGETQYF. The CDR3 region has the DNA TGTGCCAGCAGCGGGGGAGAGACCCAGTACTTC. Full variable domain (remainder filled in from reference TRBV2 and TRBJ2-5): EPEVTQTPSHQVTQMGQEVILRCVPISNHLYFYWYRQILGQKVEFLVSFYNNEISEKSEIFDDQFSVERPDGSNFTLKIRSTKLEDSAMYFCASSGGETQYFGPGTRLLVL.

This clonotype was seen ten or more times. The V gene is TRBV10-3, the J gene TRBJ2-4, with D tentatively TRBD1 (6 bases). Germline CDR1 is ENHRY and CDR2 is SYGVKD. Deletions cut 0 bases from V and 3 bases from J, with 12 bases between. The CDR3 runs 16 residues. The CDR3 sequence: CAISESSSTGKNIQYF. CDR3 coding DNA: TGTGCCATCAGTGAGTCCTCATCGACAGGCAAAAACATTCAGTACTTC.

V usage is TRBV29-1 and J usage is TRBJ1-2; D is uncertain. Trimming pared 4 bases from V and 8 bases from J, leaving 11 bases between. The germline V gene has CDR1 SQVTM and CDR2 ANQGSEA. This CDR3 spans 11 amino acids. CDR3 bases: TGCAGCGTTGCCACGGTGTGGGGCTACACCTTC. Translated: CSVATVWGYTF.

This clonotype was observed many times. The chain combines TRBV29-1 with TRBJ2-7; 9 nucleotides match TRBD1. Germline values: CDR1 SQVTM, CDR2 ANQGSEA. The CDR3 length is 14 residues. Trimming cost V 2 bases and J 2 bases; bases outside gene matches: 4. In DNA, the CDR3 is TGCAGCGTTGAAACGGACAGGGGTCCCTACGAGCAGTACTTC. Translating it yields CSVETDRGPYEQYF.

This clonotype was counted only a few times. The rearrangement links TRBV10-3 to TRBJ2-5; TRBD1 agrees at 9 bases. The CDR3 consists of 15 residues. V dropped 2 bases and J dropped 4; count of bases not matched to a gene: 5. Germline lookup yields CDR1 ENHRY and CDR2 SYGVKD. The DNA of the CDR3 is TGTGCCATCAGTGAGATACAGGGGGCTGGAGAGACCCAGTACTTC. This translates into CAISEIQGAGETQYF.

V is TRBV5-1 and J is TRBJ2-5; D gene ambiguous. The CDR3 contains 13 residues. The V end lost 0 bases, the J end lost 5 bases, and 8 bases lay between the germline ends. The germline gives CDR1 SGHRS, CDR2 YFSETQ. This CDR3 reads CASSLELQETQYF. The CDR3 nucleotides are TGCGCCAGCAGCTTGGAACTTCAGGAGACCCAGTACTTC.

This chain connects TRBV5-1 to TRBJ1-2; D remains unclear. This CDR3 spans 12 amino acids. Trimming took off 1 base at V and 5 bases at J, with 6 bases between the two ends. The germline CDR1 and CDR2 sequences are SGHRS and YFSETQ. The CDR3 sequence is CASSLPDYGYTF. DNA for the CDR3: TGCGCCAGCAGCTTGCCAGATTATGGCTACACCTTC.

This clonotype showed up just a few times. The chain recombines TRBV6-2 or TRBV6-3 with TRBJ2-7, with D perhaps matching TRBD1 or TRBD2 (5 bases each). From germline, CDR1 is MNHEY and CDR2 SVGEGT. CDR3 length: 13 residues. V was clipped by 6 bases and J by 3 bases, with 12 bases between them. The CDR3 nucleotides are TGTGCCAGCAGGGGACCAGGCTACTACGAGCAGTACTTC. This gives the protein CASRGPGYYEQYF.

This clonotype occurred a few times. The chain recombines TRBV27 with TRBJ2-7, with 9 positions matching TRBD1. This CDR3 spans 15 amino acids. V shed 4 bases and J 5 bases; nucleotides not matched to a gene: 9. CDR1 is MNHEY and CDR2 is SMNVEV in the germline V gene (reference sequence). This chain's CDR3 is CASSSPGTGKDEQYF. The CDR3 coding sequence is TGTGCCAGCAGTTCCCCCGGGACAGGGAAGGACGAGCAGTACTTC.

This clonotype was picked up a small number of times. The chain is built from TRBV11-2 and TRBJ2-3; 7 nucleotides line up with TRBD1. The length of the CDR3 is 15 residues. V gave up 5 bases and J gave up 5 bases; unmatched junction bases: 10. Germline V CDR1 and CDR2: SGHAT, FQNNGV. The CDR3 region has the DNA TGTGCCAGCAGCGCAATACAGGGGCGCGGAGATACGCAGTATTTT. Its translation: CASSAIQGRGDTQYF.

Many counts were recorded for this clonotype. The chain is built from TRBV7-6 and TRBJ1-5; D is ambiguous. V dropped 4 bases and J dropped 5 bases, with 12 bases sitting between them. Per germline, CDR1 SGHVS and CDR2 FNYEAQ. This CDR3 spans 14 amino acids. This CDR3 is CASSCPGVDQPQHF. The CDR3 region has the DNA TGTGCCAGCAGCTGTCCCGGGGTGGATCAGCCCCAGCATTTT. The whole variable domain, remainder taken from reference TRBV7-6 and TRBJ1-5, is GAGVSQSPRYKVTKRGQDVALRCDPISGHVSLYWYRQALGQGPEFLTYFNYEAQQDKSGLPNDRFSAERPEGSISTLTIQRTEQRDSAMYRCASSCPGVDQPQHFGDGTRLSIL.

V usage is TRBV20-1 and J usage is TRBJ2-7; TRBD2 agrees at 9 bases. The ends lost 0 bases at V and 4 bases at J; junction bases unmatched: 13. Germline V CDR1 and CDR2: DFQATT, SNEGSKA (reference sequence). The CDR3 spans 17 residues. The CDR3 coding sequence is TGCAGTGCTAGAGATGGAGTAGCGGGGGCCCTCGGGTACGAGCAGTACTTC. It is translated as CSARDGVAGALGYEQYF.

This clonotype was recorded a few times. The gene calls are TRBV7-9 and TRBJ2-5; unclear D gene. V lost 5 bases to trimming and J lost 0 bases, with 7 bases between them. The CDR3 runs 13 residues. Germline CDR1 SEHNR, CDR2 FQNEAQ (reference sequence). The CDR3 sequence is CASSPPYQETQYF. CDR3 nucleotides: TGTGCCAGCAGCCCTCCGTACCAAGAGACCCAGTACTTC.

The chain has TRBV9 and TRBJ2-3; D possibly corresponds to TRBD2 (5 bases). V was cut by 3 bases and J by 3 bases, with 14 bases left in between. There are 15 residues in the CDR3. CDR1 SGDLS and CDR2 YYNGEE come from the germline V gene. DNA for the CDR3: TGTGCCAGCAGCGAAACTAGTCAAGTGACAGATACGCAGTATTTT. Translation gives CASSETSQVTDTQYF.

This clonotype was picked up one time. V and J are TRBV15 and TRBJ2-5; D call uncertain. CDR3 size: 15 residues. V was clipped by 3 bases and J by 11 bases, with 22 bases between them. CDR1 is LNHNV, CDR2 YYDKDF, per germline (reference sequence). The CDR3: CATSSPAIVGNEQYF. The CDR3 DNA reads TGTGCCACCAGCAGCCCAGCGATCGTGGGAAATGAGCAGTACTTC.

The rearrangement joins TRBV4-1 to TRBJ2-7; TRBD2 agrees at 9 bases. V was pared by 3 bases and J by 5 bases, with 8 bases of the junction left unmatched. CDR1 is MGHRA, CDR2 YSYEKL, per germline. The CDR3 has 15 residues. In DNA, the CDR3 is TGCGCCAGCAGCCAGAATTCGGGACTAGCTAACGAGCAGTACTTC. Residues: CASSQNSGLANEQYF.

This chain joins TRBV4-1 and TRBJ2-2, with unresolved D. This CDR3 is 12 amino acids long. CDR1 MGHRA and CDR2 YSYEKL come from the germline V gene. The V end lost 8 bases, the J end lost 2 bases, and 6 bases lay between the germline ends. The CDR3 DNA reads as TGCGCCAGCTGCCCTAACACCGGGGAGCTGTTTTTT. It is translated as CASCPNTGELFF.

The table lists this clonotype with a few counts. The CDR3 region has the DNA TGCAGTGCTAGACGGGACTGGCCGTACCAAGAGACCCAGTACTTC. Residues: CSARRDWPYQETQYF. The chain joins TRBV20-1 to TRBJ2-5; D may be TRBD2 (6 bases). With 2 bases removed from V and 0 bases from J, the gap between germline ends came to 13 bases. CDR3 size: 15 residues. Germline CDR1 and CDR2: DFQATT and SNEGSKA (reference sequence).

This clonotype was seen a few times. The V call is TRBV10-3, the J call TRBJ1-4; unclear D gene. This CDR3 contains 13 residues. Trimming removed 3 bases at V and 7 bases at J, with 9 bases between. In germline, CDR1 is ENHRY, CDR2 SYGVKD. The CDR3 DNA follows: TGTGCCATCAGTGACGGCGGCTTTGAAAAACTGTTTTTT. Translating it yields CAISDGGFEKLFF.

CDR3 coding DNA: TGTGCCAGCAGTTACCCCCGGAACAGGGATTTGATGCAGACCCAGTACTTC. Amino acids: CASSYPRNRDLMQTQYF. The chain links TRBV6-5 to TRBJ2-5, with D tentatively TRBD1 (6 bases). V dropped 2 bases and J dropped 6 bases, with 22 bases sitting between them. Germline loops: CDR1 MNHEY, CDR2 SVGAGI. This CDR3 is 17 amino acids long.

CDR3 region: CASSELQGQETQYF. In nucleotides, the CDR3 is TGTGCCAGCAGTGAATTACAGGGTCAAGAGACCCAGTACTTC. This chain uses TRBV25-1 with TRBJ2-5, with D perhaps TRBD1 (6 bases). V was clipped by 1 base and J by 2 bases, with 8 bases between them. Germline CDR1 is MGHDK and CDR2 is SYGVNS. CDR3 length: 14 amino acids.

This clonotype was found a few times. V usage is TRBV24-1 and J usage is TRBJ1-5; tentatively, D is TRBD1 (6 bases). Germline V gene sequence: CDR1 KGHDR, CDR2 SFDVKD. V was trimmed by 5 bases and J by 9 bases, leaving 13 bases between them. There are 13 residues in the CDR3. The CDR3 loop is CATSGWGGGPQHF. The CDR3 DNA is TGTGCCACCAGTGGCTGGGGGGGCGGGCCCCAGCATTTT.

The chain carries TRBV7-2 and TRBJ2-7; 11 nucleotides match TRBD1. With V trimmed by 1 base and J by 2 bases, 4 bases remained unmatched. The length of the CDR3 is 16 residues. From germline, CDR1 is SGHTA and CDR2 FQGNSA. The chain's CDR3 is CASSLGPGQGAYEQYF. CDR3 sequence (DNA): TGTGCCAGCAGCTTAGGCCCGGGACAGGGGGCCTACGAGCAGTACTTC.

This chain joins TRBV6-6 and TRBJ2-3; D is unclear. The V and J ends lost 6 bases and 2 bases respectively, with 12 bases between them. CDR1 and CDR2 (germline): MNHNY, SVGAGI (reference sequence). The CDR3 loop spans 14 amino acids. For the CDR3, the DNA is TGTGCCAGCAGAACCGACACGTCCACAGATACGCAGTATTTT. Translation gives CASRTDTSTDTQYF.

This clonotype was counted between two and nine times. This chain links TRBV12-3 or TRBV12-4 with TRBJ2-7; TRBD1 is a possible D gene (6 bases). The CDR3 is made up of 14 amino acids. The V gene lost 5 bases and the J gene lost 4 bases, with 15 bases spanning the gap. CDR3 in DNA: TGTGCCAGCAGTCCAGACAGGCCCCCTTACGAGCAGTACTTC. This translates into CASSPDRPPYEQYF.

This rearrangement joins TRBV3-1 to TRBJ2-5; 7 bases agree with TRBD2. V dropped 1 base and J dropped 5; count of bases not matched to a gene: 10. This CDR3 has 16 amino acids. Germline CDR1 and CDR2: LGHDT and YNNKEL (reference sequence). CDR3 protein: CASSQGTGGGRETQYF. The CDR3 region has the DNA TGTGCCAGCAGCCAAGGCACGGGGGGTGGACGGGAGACCCAGTACTTC.

This clonotype showed up many times. The CDR3 reads CAIRRRQEDEQFF. CDR3 DNA: TGTGCCATCAGACGTCGACAGGAGGATGAGCAGTTCTTC. V usage is TRBV10-3 and J usage is TRBJ2-1; tentative D call: TRBD1 (6 bases). The germline CDR1 and CDR2 sequences are ENHRY and SYGVKD. The CDR3 is 13 residues long. The germline V and J ends were trimmed by 6 bases and 8 bases, with 14 bases remaining between them.

This clonotype was seen a handful of times. The chain uses TRBV5-6 and TRBJ2-3; possible D gene TRBD2, 5 bases. V lost 0 bases, J lost 4 bases, and 9 bases lay in between. The CDR3 length is 14 residues. Germline V gene data show CDR1 as SGHDT and CDR2 as YYEEEE. The CDR3 nucleotides read TGTGCCAGCAGCTTGGTTGAGGGCGCAGATACGCAGTATTTT. It translates to CASSLVEGADTQYF. The full variable domain, in which reference TRBV5-6 and TRBJ2-3 provide the parts outside the CDR3, is DAGVTQSPTHLIKTRGQQVTLRCSPKSGHDTVSWYQQALGQGPQFIFQYYEEEERQRGNFPDRFSGHQFPNYSSELNVNALLLGDSALYLCASSLVEGADTQYFGPGTRLTVL.